This TCR beta chain comes out of a study of vaccination and CD4 T cells after COVID-19. The CDR3 totals 11 residues. The germline V gene encodes CDR1 SGHVS and CDR2 FNYEAQ. Trimming removed 6 bases at V and 6 bases at J, with 6 bases between. TCRdb independently ran MiXCR on the PCR reads; one entry per CDR3 protein. The sample shows 25,000 or so distinct CDR3 sequences, roughly 50% of them seen only once. Regarding time point: late sampling 161 to 241 days after vaccination in three convalescent patients. Positive PCR tests came between March and December 2020, ahead of the US Alpha, Beta and Delta variants.

The sequence was obtained from a human donor who had recovered from COVID-19. The genes are TRBV7-6 and TRBJ2-1; a possible D gene is TRBD1 (5 bases). This material consisted of CD4+ T cells from blood, taken about 7 months after SARS-CoV-2 vaccination. This CDR3 reads CASSRGNEQFF. CDR3 DNA sequence: TGTGCCAGCAGTAGGGGCAATGAGCAGTTCTTC.